These 28 T cell receptor beta chains came from one sample sequenced in a study of cytomegalovirus exposure and HLA in healthy donors. Both 60 Vbeta primers and 13 Jbeta primers went into the PCR. Sequencing was performed with immunoSEQ multiplex PCR; in TCRdb, only in-frame clones are kept and a portion is missing. This table holds 150,000 to 200,000 clones, 72% found once. Sequencing was done on a sample of PBMCs. Receptor source: a human donor in good health.

This clone was counted a few times. The gene calls are TRBV7-2 and TRBJ2-2; possible D gene TRBD1, 6 bases. The ends were cut back, 5 bases at V and 3 bases at J, with 16 bases in the middle. This CDR3 contains 16 residues. Germline CDR1 and CDR2: SGHTA and FQGNSA. The CDR3 region has the DNA TGTGCCAGCAGCCAAACAGGGAATAGGGACACCGGGGAGCTGTTTTTT. Amino acid sequence: CASSQTGNRDTGELFF.

V is TRBV4-2 and J is TRBJ2-1; D remains ambiguous. This CDR3 is built from 13 residues. Trimming took 4 bases from V and 0 from J, leaving 4 bases between them. Germline V CDR1 and CDR2: LGHNA, YNFKEQ. CDR3 loop: CASSPSSYNEQFF. As DNA, the CDR3 is TGTGCCAGCAGCCCTTCCTCCTACAATGAGCAGTTCTTC.

The chain employs TRBV19 and TRBJ1-1, with D maybe TRBD1 (6 bases). Trimming shortened V by 3 bases and J by 0 bases, and 14 bases separated the two germline ends. The CDR3 extends over 16 amino acids. Per the germline V gene, CDR1 is LNHDA and CDR2 is SQIVND (reference sequence). The chain's CDR3 is CASSMVPGQLNTEAFF. CDR3 coding DNA: TGTGCCAGTAGTATGGTTCCAGGACAGCTGAACACTGAAGCTTTCTTT.

The chain joins TRBV11-1 to TRBJ2-5; 9 positions agree with TRBD2. This CDR3 spans 14 amino acids. The germline gives CDR1 SGHAT, CDR2 FQDESV (reference sequence). The J segment lost 5 bases and the V segment lost 4 bases, leaving 5 bases of the junction unmatched. The CDR3 loop is CASSSGTSRETQYF. As DNA, the CDR3 is TGTGCCAGCAGCTCCGGGACTAGCAGGGAGACCCAGTACTTC.

The chain has TRBV6-6 and TRBJ2-2; 7 nucleotides match TRBD1. The CDR3 length is 16 residues. Per the germline V gene, CDR1 is MNHNY and CDR2 is SVGAGI (reference sequence). The ends lost 2 bases at V and 2 bases at J; junction bases unmatched: 5. The CDR3 region has the DNA TGTGCCAGCAGTTACACCGGGACAGCCAACACCGGGGAGCTGTTTTTT. It yields the protein CASSYTGTANTGELFF.

V is TRBV7-9 and J is TRBJ1-1; 11 bases line up with TRBD1. Trimming cost V 5 bases and J 5 bases; bases outside gene matches: 4. The CDR3 is 14 amino acids. Looked up from germline, CDR1 is SEHNR and CDR2 is FQNEAQ (reference sequence). The CDR3 DNA sequence: TGTGCCAGCAGCCTCTGGGACAGGGGGACTGAAGCTTTCTTT. It translates to CASSLWDRGTEAFF.

This clone was detected only a few times. J is TRBJ2-2 and V is TRBV9, with 11 bases lining up with TRBD2. Germline V gene data show CDR1 as SGDLS and CDR2 as YYNGEE. V trimming: 4 bases; J trimming: 2 bases; junction bases outside the gene matches: 4. This CDR3 has 16 amino acids. In nucleotides, the CDR3 is TGTGCCAGCAGCCCTAGCGGGGGGTCCAACACCGGGGAGCTGTTTTTT. Translated: CASSPSGGSNTGELFF.

This clone was counted once. This chain uses TRBV19 with TRBJ2-5; 8 nucleotides agree with TRBD2. The CDR3 loop spans 16 amino acids. Germline V gene data show CDR1 as LNHDA and CDR2 as SQIVND (reference sequence). Trimming took 7 bases from V and 1 from J; bases not matched to a gene: 11. CDR3 amino acids: CASKRTSYVSQETQYF. The CDR3 region has the DNA TGTGCCAGTAAAAGGACTAGCTATGTTAGCCAAGAGACCCAGTACTTC.

This chain links TRBV11-2 with TRBJ2-5, with TRBD2 matching 8 bases. With 2 bases clipped from V and 5 bases from J, the junction kept 7 bases outside the gene matches. CDR1 is SGHAT and CDR2 is FQNNGV in the germline V gene. The CDR3 loop spans 15 amino acids. The CDR3 here is CASSLNGGAGETQYF. In nucleotides, the CDR3 is TGTGCCAGCAGCTTAAACGGGGGGGCCGGGGAGACCCAGTACTTC.

The chain couples TRBV19 to TRBJ2-4; D perhaps matches TRBD1 (5 bases). Germline V gene sequence: CDR1 LNHDA, CDR2 SQIVND (reference sequence). This CDR3 spans 17 amino acids. With 5 bases removed from V and 0 bases from J, the gap between germline ends came to 17 bases. Written as DNA, the CDR3 is TGTGCCAGTAGTCCTCGACAGAAGGGCCTAGCCAAAAACATTCAGTACTTC. It translates to CASSPRQKGLAKNIQYF.

This chain uses TRBV27 with TRBJ2-5, with D possibly being TRBD2 (6 bases). The CDR3 spans 15 residues. CDR1 MNHEY and CDR2 SMNVEV come from the germline V gene (reference sequence). With 5 bases removed from V and 2 bases from J, the gap between germline ends came to 15 bases. The CDR3 reads CASSRDWGLQETQYF. In DNA, the CDR3 is TGTGCCAGCAGTCGGGACTGGGGCTTACAAGAGACCCAGTACTTC.

The table lists this clone with a count of one. The CDR3 is CAIKGQIEAFF. The DNA of the CDR3 is TGTGCCATAAAAGGACAGATTGAAGCTTTCTTT. The chain joins TRBV10-3 to TRBJ1-1; D may be TRBD1 (6 bases). The CDR3 is made up of 11 amino acids. Germline V lookup: CDR1 ENHRY, CDR2 SYGVKD. Trimming stripped 9 bases from V and 7 bases from J, with 12 bases between.

This chain connects TRBV5-1 to TRBJ2-5; 9 bases line up with TRBD1. J lost 1 base, V lost 6 bases, and 4 bases had no gene match. This CDR3 has 14 amino acids. Germline-derived CDR1 and CDR2 are SGHRS and YFSETQ. The CDR3 DNA sequence: TGCGCCAGCACCCCGACAGGGGGCCAAGAGACCCAGTACTTC. It specifies CASTPTGGQETQYF. Full variable domain (missing parts from reference TRBV5-1 and TRBJ2-5): KAGVTQTPRYLIKTRGQQVTLSCSPISGHRSVSWYQQTPGQGLQFLFEYFSETQRNKGNFPGRFSGRQFSNSRSEMNVSTLELGDSALYLCASTPTGGQETQYFGPGTRLLVL.

This chain joins TRBV6-5 and TRBJ2-7; D may be TRBD1 (6 bases). Per the germline V gene, CDR1 is MNHEY and CDR2 is SVGAGI. The CDR3 covers 16 residues. Trimming took 1 base from V and 0 from J, leaving 13 bases between them. Here the CDR3 reads CASSYLSRGHSYEQYF. The CDR3 nucleotides read TGTGCCAGCAGTTACTTGAGCAGGGGCCACTCCTACGAGCAGTACTTC.

The rearrangement links TRBV7-9 to TRBJ1-1; 8 positions agree with TRBD1. This CDR3 contains 17 residues. Per the germline V gene, CDR1 is SEHNR and CDR2 is FQNEAQ (reference sequence). The V gene end was trimmed by 5 bases and the J gene end by 0 bases; junction bases not matched to a gene: 11. The CDR3 DNA reads TGTGCCAGCAGCCCCCAAGGACAGGGCTGGGTGAACACTGAAGCTTTCTTT. The encoded protein is CASSPQGQGWVNTEAFF. Full variable domain (missing parts from reference TRBV7-9 and TRBJ1-1): DTGVSQNPRHKITKRGQNVTFRCDPISEHNRLYWYRQTLGQGPEFLTYFQNEAQLEKSRLLSDRFSAERPKGSFSTLEIQRTEQGDSAMYLCASSPQGQGWVNTEAFFGQGTRLTVV.

The chain recombines TRBV18 with TRBJ2-7; 8 bases map to TRBD2. Germline loops: CDR1 KGHSH, CDR2 LQKENI. The CDR3 consists of 16 residues. V was clipped by 5 bases and J by 0 bases; unmatched bases: 9. The CDR3 DNA reads TGTGCCAGCTCAGCATCCGGGACTAGAAGCTCCTACGAGCAGTACTTC. Its protein is CASSASGTRSSYEQYF.

The chain is built from TRBV5-1 and TRBJ2-2, with D hard to call. The germline CDR1 and CDR2 sequences are SGHRS and YFSETQ. V lost 0 bases and J lost 1, with 10 bases in between. The CDR3 loop spans 16 amino acids. The CDR3, as DNA: TGCGCCAGCAGCTTGGAGCCCTCACTGAACACCGGGGAGCTGTTTTTT. It codes for CASSLEPSLNTGELFF.

V and J are TRBV11-3 and TRBJ2-2, with D unclear. The germline CDR1 and CDR2 sequences are SGHNT and YENEEA. The CDR3 extends over 12 amino acids. V shed 5 bases and J shed 7 bases, with 8 bases lying between them. The CDR3 DNA sequence: TGTGCCAGCAGCCACTACGACGGGGAGCTGTTTTTT. It specifies CASSHYDGELFF.

This clone was observed a single time. The rearrangement uses TRBV10-3 and TRBJ1-1, with 7 bases that match TRBD1. CDR3 length equals 17 residues. Trimming removed 0 bases from V and 4 bases from J; junction bases left unmatched: 11. The germline CDR1 and CDR2 sequences are ENHRY and SYGVKD. The CDR3 nucleotides read TGTGCCATCAGTGAGTCCCCAGCCGGGACAGACTTCACTGAAGCTTTCTTT. Its translation is CAISESPAGTDFTEAFF.

This clone was counted only a few times. The J gene is TRBJ2-3, the V gene TRBV9, with 8 positions matching TRBD1. J gave up 0 bases and V 4 bases, and 4 bases lay outside the gene matches. Germline CDR1 and CDR2: SGDLS and YYNGEE. The CDR3 totals 15 residues. CDR3 region: CASSPRDRSTDTQYF. The DNA of the CDR3 is TGTGCCAGCAGCCCCCGGGACAGGAGCACAGATACGCAGTATTTT. Filled out from reference TRBV9 and TRBJ2-3, the complete variable domain reads DSGVTQTPKHLITATGQRVTLRCSPRSGDLSVYWYQQSLDQGLQFLIQYYNGEERAKGNILERFSAQQFPDLHSELNLSSLELGDSALYFCASSPRDRSTDTQYFGPGTRLTVL.

The V and J genes are TRBV5-4 and TRBJ2-3; no clear D gene. Trimming took 4 bases from V and 3 from J, leaving 9 bases between them. Germline assignment: CDR1 SGHNT and CDR2 YYREEE (reference sequence). The CDR3 is made up of 13 amino acids. The CDR3 sequence is CASSPISTDTQYF. For the CDR3, the DNA is TGTGCCAGCAGCCCAATTAGTACAGATACGCAGTATTTT.

This clone occurred once. This rearrangement joins TRBV5-1 to TRBJ2-3; the match to TRBD1 covers 8 bases. The CDR3 is 14 residues long. The germline V gene has CDR1 SGHRS and CDR2 YFSETQ. Trimming took 5 bases from V and 4 from J; bases not matched to a gene: 6. The CDR3 sequence: CASRNTGGSDTQYF. CDR3 bases: TGCGCCAGCAGGAACACAGGGGGTTCAGATACGCAGTATTTT.

The chain links TRBV2 to TRBJ1-5; D is perhaps TRBD1 (6 bases). V was clipped by 7 bases and J by 2 bases, with 15 bases between them. The CDR3 contains 15 residues. The V gene's germline CDR1 is SNHLY and CDR2 FYNNEI. CDR3 bases: TGTGCCAGCACCAAAGGGGGGGCGGGCAATCAGCCCCAGCATTTT. Translating it yields CASTKGGAGNQPQHF.

This clone was observed a few times. This chain links TRBV10-3 with TRBJ2-7, with 9 nucleotides matching TRBD1. The germline CDR1 and CDR2 sequences are ENHRY and SYGVKD. The V gene end was trimmed by 6 bases and the J gene end by 3 bases; junction bases not matched to a gene: 6. The CDR3 loop spans 14 amino acids. In DNA form, the CDR3 reads TGTGCCATCAGACGGGACAGGGCCATCTACGAGCAGTACTTC. Its protein product is CAIRRDRAIYEQYF.

The chain carries TRBV5-1 and TRBJ1-4; D perhaps matches TRBD1 (5 bases). The CDR3 consists of 16 residues. Germline-derived CDR1 and CDR2 are SGHRS and YFSETQ. V was clipped by 2 bases and J by 0 bases, with 11 bases between them. The CDR3, as DNA: TGCGCCAGCAGCTTCGCCGGGGGGTCAACTAATGAAAAACTGTTTTTT. Its translation is CASSFAGGSTNEKLFF. Supplemented by reference TRBV5-1 and TRBJ1-4, the full variable domain reads KAGVTQTPRYLIKTRGQQVTLSCSPISGHRSVSWYQQTPGQGLQFLFEYFSETQRNKGNFPGRFSGRQFSNSRSEMNVSTLELGDSALYLCASSFAGGSTNEKLFFGSGTQLSVL.

J is TRBJ2-5 and V is TRBV7-9; D perhaps matches TRBD2 (6 bases). The germline V gene has CDR1 SEHNR and CDR2 FQNEAQ (reference sequence). This CDR3 spans 14 amino acids. V gave up 4 bases and J gave up 7 bases, with 16 bases separating them. CDR3 loop: CASSSGTSTVTQYF. The CDR3, as DNA: TGTGCCAGCAGCTCCGGCACTAGCACAGTGACCCAGTACTTC.

This chain connects TRBV7-3 to TRBJ2-2, with 8 positions matching TRBD2. The CDR3 sequence is 14 residues long. The germline V gene has CDR1 SGHTA and CDR2 FQGTGA. J gave up 5 bases and V 5 bases, and 4 bases lay outside the gene matches. The CDR3 DNA reads as TGTGCCAGCAGCGTCCGGGGGGGGACCGGGGAGCTGTTTTTT. Residues: CASSVRGGTGELFF.

This chain's CDR3 is CASSYSVGGETQYF. The DNA of the CDR3 is TGTGCCAGCAGTTACTCGGTCGGGGGGGAGACCCAGTACTTC. The genes are TRBV6-5 and TRBJ2-5, with 7 positions matching TRBD2. The CDR3 spans 14 residues. Germline assignment: CDR1 MNHEY and CDR2 SVGAGI. The V segment lost 0 bases and the J segment 5 bases; nucleotides outside the gene matches: 3.